This TCR beta chain is drawn from a study of T-cell memory formation after mild COVID-19. TCRdb called the 5' RACE reads again in MiXCR, with one record for every CDR3 protein. The repertoire holds about 120,000 distinct CDR3 sequences, with about a fifth as singletons. The CDR3 has 11 amino acids. V lost 3 bases, J lost 7 bases, and 7 bases lay in between. This clonotype was detected a few times. The sequencing sample was made of PBMCs or a T cell subset sorted from them (not recorded which). This clonotype was obtained from a man between 18 and 35 years old who had mild COVID-19 (a few samples of this study predate the infection). Cell type and time point are not known. The rearrangement uses TRBV12-3 or TRBV12-4 and TRBJ2-7; D is unresolved. The CDR3 sequence: CASSLRQEQYF. The DNA for the CDR3 is TGTGCCAGCAGTTTGCGGCAGGAGCAGTACTTC.